This T cell receptor (beta chain) was obtained from a study of shared clonotypes between healthy human individuals. Using immunoSEQ multiplex PCR, the repertoire was profiled, and TCRdb retains in-frame clones only, with some absent. The sample consists of some 900,000 clones, around 80% of them appearing once. The CDR3 covers 14 residues. Looked up from germline, CDR1 is SEHNR and CDR2 is FQNEAQ (reference sequence). Trimming took off 1 base at V and 6 bases at J, with 9 bases between the two ends. The sequence came from a man aged 18 to 30 in good health. The V and J genes are TRBV7-9 and TRBJ1-4, with D uncertain. Specimen: memory CD4+ T cells sorted from blood. This sample's subset: CD45RA-negative fraction. The CDR3 sequence: CASSLGSGDEKLFF. CDR3 DNA sequence: TGTGCCAGCAGCTTAGGGTCCGGGGATGAAAAACTGTTTTTT. Supplemented by reference TRBV7-9 and TRBJ1-4, the full variable domain reads DTGVSQNPRHKITKRGQNVTFRCDPISEHNRLYWYRQTLGQGPEFLTYFQNEAQLEKSRLLSDRFSAERPKGSFSTLEIQRTEQGDSAMYLCASSLGSGDEKLFFGSGTQLSVL.